The 18 T cell receptor beta chains in this list originate from one sample, sequenced in a study of beta chain features in type 1 diabetes. Expressed TCRB transcripts were sequenced after all isolated RNA was converted to cDNA. Measured with immunoSEQ multiplex PCR; TCRdb has only the in-frame clones, and not every one. Altogether under 900,000 clones are present, around a sixth being singletons, with the ten largest covering 0.023%. The sequencing sample was made of naive CD4+ T cells from blood. The source is a woman aged 18-29 years in good health.

This clone was detected a few times. The V and J genes are TRBV10-2 and TRBJ2-5; D remains unclear. Germline V gene sequence: CDR1 WSHSY, CDR2 SAAADI. V shed 8 bases and J shed 2 bases, with 9 bases lying between them. The CDR3 sequence is 12 residues long. The CDR3 loop is CASGSIQETQYF. CDR3 in DNA: TGCGCCAGCGGTTCTATTCAAGAGACCCAGTACTTC.

This clone has more than one count but fewer than ten. The rearrangement links TRBV6-5 to TRBJ2-5; D could derive from TRBD1 or TRBD2 (6 bases each). CDR3 length: 13 amino acids. Germline assignment: CDR1 MNHEY and CDR2 SVGAGI. Trimming stripped 5 bases from V and 5 bases from J, with 12 bases between. This CDR3 is CASSPTGRETQYF. DNA for the CDR3: TGTGCCAGCAGTCCCACAGGGAGGGAGACCCAGTACTTC.

This clone was observed a handful of times. CDR3 sequence: CASSLLERREIFKQYF. In nucleotides, the CDR3 is TGTGCCAGCAGCTTATTGGAGCGTCGGGAGATATTCAAGCAGTACTTC. The chain carries TRBV13 and TRBJ2-7; D might be TRBD2 (6 bases). Trimming took 2 bases from V and 8 from J, leaving 22 bases between them. CDR3 length: 16 amino acids. Germline CDR1 is PRHDT and CDR2 is FYEKMQ (reference sequence).

The chain is built from TRBV18 and TRBJ2-7; D might be TRBD1 (6 bases). The CDR3 runs 15 residues. V lost 4 bases to trimming and J lost 2 bases, with 15 bases between them. Per germline, CDR1 KGHSH and CDR2 LQKENI. In nucleotides, the CDR3 is TGTGCCAGCTCACGCGGGTCAGGGGATACCTACGAGCAGTACTTC. As protein: CASSRGSGDTYEQYF.

This clone was counted a single time. The J gene is TRBJ2-7, the V gene TRBV21-1; the DNA was not compared with TRBD2, the D call given in the table. TRBV21-1 is deemed a pseudogene. There are 17 residues in the CDR3. CDR3 bases: TGTGCCAGCAGCAAAGCGACTAGCGGGAGCCAGATCTACGAGCAGTACTTC. Protein product: CASSKATSGSQIYEQYF.

This clone was seen many times. This chain links TRBV2 with TRBJ1-4, with D tentatively TRBD1 (5 bases). Trimming cost V 6 bases and J 5 bases, with 10 bases left between them. This CDR3 is built from 13 residues. Per germline, CDR1 SNHLY and CDR2 FYNNEI. This CDR3 is CASSGTSNEKLFF. CDR3 nucleotides: TGTGCCAGCAGCGGGACCAGCAATGAAAAACTGTTTTTT.

This clone appeared a few times. The chain combines TRBV7-9 with TRBJ2-7, with a tentative D call TRBD2 (7 bases). The ends were cut back, 2 bases at V and 4 bases at J, with 12 bases in the middle. Germline V CDR1 and CDR2: SEHNR, FQNEAQ (reference sequence). CDR3 length: 14 residues. CDR3 loop: CASSLRGGGYEQYF. The CDR3 nucleotides read TGTGCCAGCAGCTTAAGGGGAGGGGGATACGAGCAGTACTTC.

Only a few counts were recorded for this clone. V gene TRBV7-9 combines with J gene TRBJ2-3; TRBD2 aligns across 11 bases. Trimming cost V 5 bases and J 4 bases; bases outside gene matches: 5. The CDR3 length is 15 residues. Germline CDR1 reads SEHNR; CDR2 reads FQNEAQ (reference sequence). CDR3: CASSRSGRVPDTQYF. Here the CDR3 DNA reads TGTGCCAGCAGCCGTAGCGGGAGGGTGCCAGATACGCAGTATTTT.

This clone was recorded a few times. The genes are TRBV28 and TRBJ2-5, with 7 bases fitting TRBD2. Unmatched junction bases numbered 15, after V lost 6 bases and J lost 5 bases. CDR1 and CDR2 from the germline V gene are MDHEN and SYDVKM. The CDR3 consists of 16 residues. Here the CDR3 DNA reads TGTGCCAGCAGCCGCCCGCCGGGCGGGAGTGGGGAGACCCAGTACTTC. Translated, it gives CASSRPPGGSGETQYF.

J is TRBJ1-5 and V is TRBV15; D perhaps matches TRBD1 (5 bases). Looked up from germline, CDR1 is LNHNV and CDR2 is YYDKDF (reference sequence). V was shortened by 4 bases and J by 1 base, with 11 bases between the two germline ends. The length of the CDR3 is 15 residues. The DNA for the CDR3 is TGTGCCACCAGCACCCAGGGTTTAAGCAATCAGCCCCAGCATTTT. Its protein product is CATSTQGLSNQPQHF.

The table lists this clone with a few counts. DNA of the CDR3: TGCGCCAGCAGTAGGGTCCAAGGACAAATTTACGAGCAGTACTTC. This codes for CASSRVQGQIYEQYF. The chain joins TRBV5-1 to TRBJ2-7, with D maybe TRBD1 (5 bases). The length of the CDR3 is 15 residues. Trimming cost V 5 bases and J 4 bases, with 19 bases left between them. Germline V gives CDR1 SGHRS, CDR2 YFSETQ.

This clone has just a few counts. This chain joins TRBV19 and TRBJ1-2; D is uncertain. This CDR3 spans 13 amino acids. Deletions cut 5 bases from V and 4 bases from J, with 11 bases between. Germline assignment: CDR1 LNHDA and CDR2 SQIVND (reference sequence). CDR3 amino acids: CASSYSSIYGYTF. The CDR3 coding sequence is TGTGCCAGTAGTTACAGCAGCATCTATGGCTACACCTTC.

This clone was recorded a few times. The V call is TRBV15, the J call TRBJ2-1; 7 bases map to TRBD1. Trimming cost V 0 bases and J 5 bases; bases outside gene matches: 10. CDR3 length: 17 amino acids. CDR1 LNHNV and CDR2 YYDKDF come from the germline V gene (reference sequence). The CDR3 sequence is CATSRDYGQVVHNEQFF. Here the CDR3 DNA reads TGTGCCACCAGCAGAGATTACGGACAGGTGGTACACAATGAGCAGTTCTTC.

The V gene is TRBV28, the J gene TRBJ2-7; 8 bases agree with TRBD1. The CDR3 runs to 15 residues. V dropped 6 bases and J dropped 0; count of bases not matched to a gene: 7. Germline CDR1 MDHEN, CDR2 SYDVKM. CDR3 sequence reads: CASREGTGVSYEQYF. CDR3 sequence (DNA): TGTGCCAGCAGGGAAGGGACAGGTGTCTCCTACGAGCAGTACTTC.

This clone occurred once. The chain recombines TRBV5-1 with TRBJ1-5; D is unclear. From germline, CDR1 is SGHRS and CDR2 YFSETQ. Trimming stripped 0 bases from V and 0 bases from J, with 7 bases between. The CDR3 is made up of 15 amino acids. CDR3 sequence reads: CASSLAGISNQPQHF. CDR3 nucleotides: TGCGCCAGCAGCTTGGCGGGTATTAGCAATCAGCCCCAGCATTTT.

This CDR3 is CASSPADTQYF. For the CDR3, the DNA is TGTGCCAGCAGCCCAGCCGATACGCAGTATTTT. V gene TRBV13 combines with J gene TRBJ2-3; D is unresolved. CDR1 and CDR2 from the germline V gene are PRHDT and FYEKMQ (reference sequence). Trimming stripped 5 bases from V and 6 bases from J, with 6 bases between. CDR3 length: 11 amino acids.

The chain couples TRBV6-6 to TRBJ1-2; no firm D call. This CDR3 contains 14 residues. V lost 6 bases and J 5 bases, leaving 16 bases between the germline ends. Looked up from germline, CDR1 is MNHNY and CDR2 is SVGAGI (reference sequence). The CDR3 DNA is TGTGCCAGCAGGACCCCCGGGAAACCATATGGCTACACCTTC. Its protein product is CASRTPGKPYGYTF.

This sequence joins TRBV19 and TRBJ1-1, with D perhaps matching TRBD1 (5 bases). The germline V gene has CDR1 LNHDA and CDR2 SQIVND (reference sequence). The CDR3 loop spans 13 amino acids. The V end was cut by 7 bases, the J end by 2 bases, with 11 bases between. CDR3 sequence (DNA): TGTGCCAGTATGGGGCAGATTAACACTGAAGCTTTCTTT. It specifies CASMGQINTEAFF.